This T cell receptor (beta chain) was retrieved from a study of beta chain features in type 1 diabetes. Turning to the study itself: Healthy donors resembled patients in age, gender and cell yields. The study, taken as a whole, reports: Any HLA type influence on TCRB rearrangement was left unresolved here.

CDR1 SGHRS and CDR2 YFSETQ come from the germline V gene. There are 9 residues in the CDR3. TCRB transcripts that were expressed got sequenced, as all of the isolated RNA had been reverse transcribed. The data were produced by immunoSEQ multiplex PCR, yet TCRdb's version contains in-frame clones alone and is incomplete. The sample lists about 410,000 clones; 14% were seen once. Comment on this clone: Antigen: not known.

V and J are TRBV5-1 and TRBJ2-7; D remains ambiguous. The source is a man aged 25-45 years in good health. The specimen sequenced was naive CD4+ T cells from blood. CDR3 nucleotide sequence: TGCGCCACCCCGGCATGGCGGTTCGTC. Translated, it gives CATPAWRFV.